Sequencing of this T cell receptor (beta chain) was carried out in a study of control samples from healthy donors and cancer patients. V shed 6 bases, J shed 4 bases, and the junction held 3 bases outside the gene matches. Germline assignment: CDR1 MDHEN and CDR2 SYDVKM. This CDR3 has 13 amino acids. Clones were read by immunoSEQ multiplex PCR, and TCRdb kept only the in-frame ones, dropping some. In the table there are 150,000 to 200,000 clones, 90% to 95% of which are singletons. Sample: blood. The rearrangement joins TRBV28 to TRBJ1-2; TRBD1 matches 9 bases. The clonotype was recovered from a woman aged 25 to 39 in good health. In DNA, the CDR3 is TGTGCCAGCAGCAGGGGACAGGGCTATGGCTACACCTTC. It translates to CASSRGQGYGYTF.